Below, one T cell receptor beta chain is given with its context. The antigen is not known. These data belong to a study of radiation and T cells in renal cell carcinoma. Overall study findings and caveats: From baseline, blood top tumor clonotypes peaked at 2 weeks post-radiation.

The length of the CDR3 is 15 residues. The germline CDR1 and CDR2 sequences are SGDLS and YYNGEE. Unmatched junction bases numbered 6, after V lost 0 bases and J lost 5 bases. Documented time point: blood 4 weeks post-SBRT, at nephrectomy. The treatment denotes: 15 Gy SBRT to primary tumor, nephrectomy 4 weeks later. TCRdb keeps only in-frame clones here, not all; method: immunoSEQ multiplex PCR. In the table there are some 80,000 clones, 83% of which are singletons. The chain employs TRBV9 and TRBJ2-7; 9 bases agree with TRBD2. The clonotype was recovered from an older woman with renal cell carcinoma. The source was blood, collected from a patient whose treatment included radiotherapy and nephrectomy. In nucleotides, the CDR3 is TGTGCCAGCAGCGTAGGTGGCGGGAGGGCCGACGAGCAGTACTTC. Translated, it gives CASSVGGGRADEQYF.